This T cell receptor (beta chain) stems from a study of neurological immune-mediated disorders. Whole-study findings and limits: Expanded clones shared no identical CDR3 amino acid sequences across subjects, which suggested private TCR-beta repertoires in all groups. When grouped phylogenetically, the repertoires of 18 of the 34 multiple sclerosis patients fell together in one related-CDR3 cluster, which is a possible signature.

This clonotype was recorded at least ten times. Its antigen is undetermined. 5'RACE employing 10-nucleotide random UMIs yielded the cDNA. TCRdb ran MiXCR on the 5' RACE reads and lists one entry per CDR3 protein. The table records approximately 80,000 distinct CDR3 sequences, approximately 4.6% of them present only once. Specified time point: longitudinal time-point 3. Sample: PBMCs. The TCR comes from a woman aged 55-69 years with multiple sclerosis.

This CDR3 is CSARERGGAKNIQYF. CDR3 nucleotide sequence: TGCAGTGCTAGAGAACGAGGGGGAGCCAAAAACATTCAGTACTTC. This rearrangement joins TRBV20-1 to TRBJ2-4, with D maybe TRBD1 (6 bases). This CDR3 comprises 15 residues. Per the germline V gene, CDR1 is DFQATT and CDR2 is SNEGSKA (reference sequence). The V gene lost 0 bases and the J gene lost 0 bases, with 9 bases spanning the gap.